Below, 20 T cell receptor beta chains from the same sample are listed, as sequenced in a study of tumor-infiltrating lymphocytes in primary liver carcinoma. Unsorted whole blood served as the source of blood RNA, and germline DNA was extracted as well. Using a constant-region primer together with ProtoScript II reverse transcriptase, TCR beta cDNA was made from 500 ng of total RNA. A slightly modified ARM-PCR protocol with three nested multiplex PCR rounds produced these TCR beta libraries. For 10 cycles apiece, the opening two PCR rounds ran with TRBV1-TRBV30 forward primers and a C-beta reverse primer. A single record per CDR3 protein comes from TCRdb applying MiXCR to the multiplex PCR reads. The repertoire has 250,000 to 400,000 distinct CDR3 sequences, approximately 60% of them found once; the top ten carry around 9.5%. Sequenced input: peripheral blood. The receptors here all came from a middle-aged man with primary liver carcinoma and hepatitis B virus infection.

This clonotype was picked up many times. This chain connects TRBV19 to TRBJ2-3, with 11 bases lining up with TRBD2. The CDR3 extends over 17 amino acids. With 7 bases clipped from V and 6 bases from J, the junction kept 15 bases outside the gene matches. Looked up from germline, CDR1 is LNHDA and CDR2 is SQIVND (reference sequence). CDR3 sequence: CASKGGTSGSAHDTQYF. The CDR3 nucleotides are TGTGCCAGTAAGGGCGGGACTAGCGGCTCTGCACACGATACGCAGTATTTT.

In the case of this clonotype: A single base separates this from a much larger clone, so it may be a read error. V usage is TRBV6-1 and J usage is TRBJ2-4, with a possible D match to TRBD2 (5 bases). This CDR3 is built from 18 residues. Germline V gene data show CDR1 as MNHNS and CDR2 as SASEGT. Trimming shortened V by 4 bases and J by 0 bases, and 19 bases separated the two germline ends. The chain's CDR3 is CASSGITGTGVAKNIQYF. DNA of the CDR3: TGTGCCAGCAGTGGAATCACGGGAACTGGGGTAGCCAAAAACATTCAGTACTTC.

The J gene is TRBJ2-7, the V gene TRBV5-1; D call uncertain. The CDR3 spans 17 residues. Germline V gene data show CDR1 as SGHRS and CDR2 as YFSETQ. V was shortened by 0 bases and J by 0 bases, with 16 bases between the two germline ends. In nucleotides, the CDR3 is TGCGCCAGCAGCTTGGGGGATCTAGTGGCGAGCTCCTACGAGCAGTACTTC. Translating gives CASSLGDLVASSYEQYF.

As concerns this clonotype: Germline is not matched at one junction end, which may reflect a read error. The chain couples TRBV7-8 to TRBJ2-3; TRBD2 matches at 8 bases. Germline-derived CDR1 and CDR2 are SGHVS and FQNEAQ. There are 16 residues in the CDR3. The CDR3 DNA reads TGTGCCAACAGCTTGGTTGGGGGGCTAGCGGGAGATACGCAGTATTTT. Encoded protein: CANSLVGGLAGDTQYF.

About this clonotype: This may arise from a read error, as a much more abundant clone is one base away. V gene TRBV12-3 or TRBV12-4 combines with J gene TRBJ2-3, with TRBD2 matching over 7 bases. CDR3 length: 16 residues. The V and J ends lost 4 bases and 0 bases, in that order; junction bases with no gene match: 7. CDR3 DNA sequence: TGTGCCAGCAGTTCCCTACTAGCGCAAAGCACAGATACGCAGTATTTT. Encoded protein: CASSSLLAQSTDTQYF.

Concerning this clonotype itself: No conserved phenylalanine or tryptophan is present at the end of the CDR3, so a read error is the likely explanation. V is TRBV4-3 and J is TRBJ1-2; D is perhaps TRBD1 (6 bases). CDR3 length: 16 amino acids. The V and J ends lost 0 bases and 5 bases respectively, with 16 bases between them. Germline-derived CDR1 and CDR2 are LGHNA and YSLEER. The CDR3 DNA reads as TGCGCCAGCAGCCAAGATCTCCTGGGGGCTCAGTATGGCTACACCTCC. This codes for CASSQDLLGAQYGYTS.

The chain uses TRBV28 and TRBJ2-3; the D is unclear. Per the germline V gene, CDR1 is MDHEN and CDR2 is SYDVKM. The CDR3 is made up of 15 amino acids. Deletions cut 5 bases from V and 4 bases from J, with 16 bases between. The CDR3 sequence is CASSAEPVKADTQYF. The DNA for the CDR3 is TGTGCCAGCAGTGCAGAACCCGTGAAGGCAGATACGCAGTATTTT. Complete variable domain (other parts from reference TRBV28 and TRBJ2-3): DVKVTQSSRYLVKRTGEKVFLECVQDMDHENMFWYRQDPGLGLRLIYFSYDVKMKEKGDIPEGYSVSREKKERFSLILESASTNQTSMYLCASSAEPVKADTQYFGPGTRLTVL.

This clonotype came up many times. The V and J genes are TRBV4-2 and TRBJ2-7; 8 nucleotides agree with TRBD2. This CDR3 contains 15 residues. V dropped 1 base and J dropped 6; count of bases not matched to a gene: 8. Germline assignment: CDR1 LGHNA and CDR2 YNFKEQ. The CDR3 region has the DNA TGTGCCAGCAGCCAAGCGGCGGGAGGAAAATCCGAGCAGTACTTC. Encoded protein: CASSQAAGGKSEQYF.

With regard to this clonotype: A much bigger clone sits one base away, suggesting this may be a read error. The chain joins TRBV5-4 to TRBJ2-1; no clear D gene. The CDR3 totals 13 residues. Germline V CDR1 and CDR2: SGHNT, YYREEE (reference sequence). The CDR3: CACSSRQLNEQFF. In DNA, the CDR3 is TGTGCCTGCAGCTCGCGGCAACTCAATGAGCAGTTCTTC.

This clonotype has a count of ten or more. The chain joins TRBV6-1 to TRBJ1-4; D is unresolved. Germline V CDR1 and CDR2: MNHNS, SASEGT. V was cut by 2 bases and J by 13 bases, with 8 bases left in between. The CDR3 extends over 11 amino acids. DNA of the CDR3: TGTGCCAGCAGTGAACCCCCTAGACTGTTTTTT. This gives the protein CASSEPPRLFF.

Notes on this clonotype: At one of its ends the junction is not consistent with the germline gene, which may arise from a read error. V gene TRBV5-1 combines with J gene TRBJ2-1, with TRBD2 identical over 11 bases. CDR1 is SGHRS, CDR2 YFSETQ, per germline. This CDR3 region has 15 residues. The CDR3 coding sequence is TGCGCCAGCAGCCATAGGCCTAGCGGGGGGAATGTGCAGTTCTTC. It codes for CASSHRPSGGNVQFF.

The gene calls are TRBV30 and TRBJ1-6; TRBD1 aligns across 7 bases. The length of the CDR3 is 16 residues. V trimming: 2 bases; J trimming: 7 bases; junction bases outside the gene matches: 11. The germline gives CDR1 GTSNPN, CDR2 SVGIG (reference sequence). DNA for the CDR3: TGTGCCTGGAGTACGGACAGGAATGCCCGCAATTCACCCCTCCACTTT. Protein: CAWSTDRNARNSPLHF.

This clonotype was seen a single time. An end of the junction does not agree with germline; a read error may underlie this. The rearrangement joins TRBV5-1 to TRBJ1-5; no definite D call. The CDR3 spans 16 residues. The germline CDR1 and CDR2 sequences are SGHRS and YFSETQ. Written as DNA, the CDR3 is TGCACCAGCAGCTTGGGCTCCGCGGCCGACAATCAGCCCCAGCATTTT. It yields the protein CTSSLGSAADNQPQHF.

A remark on this clonotype: This may come from a read error, since a much larger clone is one base off. V usage is TRBV6-6 and J usage is TRBJ1-2; the D is unclear. Germline CDR1 MNHNY, CDR2 SVGAGI (reference sequence). The CDR3 has 15 residues. The CDR3 sequence is CTSSSGFGLSWGYTF. CDR3 DNA: TGTACCAGCAGTTCAGGTTTTGGCCTAAGCTGGGGCTACACCTTC.

The sample holds many counts of this clonotype. The CDR3 region has the DNA TGCAGCGTTGAGGGGGGGGGCGGCACTGAAGCTTTCTTT. Its translation: CSVEGGGGTEAFF. This chain links TRBV29-1 with TRBJ1-1, with a possible D match to TRBD1 (6 bases). Germline V gene sequence: CDR1 SQVTM, CDR2 ANQGSEA. Trimming stripped 3 bases from V and 4 bases from J, with 12 bases between. The CDR3 has 13 amino acids.

This chain joins TRBV19 and TRBJ1-1, with D tentatively TRBD1 (6 bases). V lost 7 bases, J lost 4 bases, and 22 bases lay in between. The CDR3 runs 16 residues. CDR1 and CDR2 from the germline V gene are LNHDA and SQIVND (reference sequence). This chain's CDR3 is CASINSFTGKGTEAFF. The CDR3 nucleotides are TGTGCCAGTATTAATTCCTTCACAGGGAAAGGCACTGAAGCTTTCTTT.

This clonotype was recorded a few times. The junction shows a germline mismatch at one end, possibly a read error. The DNA of the CDR3 is TGTGCCAGCAGTCCTAGCGGGAGATACAATGGGCAGTTCTTC. It yields the protein CASSPSGRYNGQFF. This chain links TRBV12-3 or TRBV12-4 with TRBJ2-1; 10 bases are shared with TRBD2. The CDR3 contains 14 residues.

This sequence joins TRBV11-2 and TRBJ2-1; D uncertain. The germline gives CDR1 SGHAT, CDR2 FQNNGV. V lost 1 base and J 12 bases, leaving 28 bases between the germline ends. The CDR3 is made up of 18 amino acids. The DNA for the CDR3 is TGTGCCAGCAGCTTAGTCCCGCCTCATAGTAGTAGTTGGGATGGGCAGTTCTTC. It yields the protein CASSLVPPHSSSWDGQFF. The full variable domain, completed using reference TRBV11-2 and TRBJ2-1, is EAGVAQSPRYKIIEKRQSVAFWCNPISGHATLYWYQQILGQGPKLLIQFQNNGVVDDSQLPKDRFSAERLKGVDSTLKIQPAKLEDSAVYLCASSLVPPHSSSWDGQFFGPGTRLTVL.

This clonotype has a count of ten or more. The chain has TRBV12-3 or TRBV12-4 and TRBJ2-7; 8 bases line up with TRBD1. V was pared by 2 bases and J by 7 bases, with 13 bases of the junction left unmatched. This CDR3 comprises 16 residues. CDR3 DNA sequence: TGTGCCAGCAGTTTACGGTCAGGGGGCCGCCGAGGGGAGCAGTACTTC. It translates to CASSLRSGGRRGEQYF.

The chain uses TRBV4-1 and TRBJ2-5; no clear D. The CDR3 contains 14 residues. Germline CDR1 is MGHRA and CDR2 is YSYEKL. Trimming stripped 8 bases from V and 2 bases from J, with 15 bases between. In DNA, the CDR3 is TGCGCCAGCGGCCGGATGGTAGCTCAAGAGACCCAGTACTTC. It specifies CASGRMVAQETQYF.